One sample yielded the 7 T cell receptor beta chains listed below, sequenced in a study of T-cell memory formation after mild COVID-19. TCRdb analysed the 5' RACE reads with MiXCR anew, one entry per CDR3 protein. The table lists 68,000 or so distinct CDR3 sequences, over 15% of them singletons. Sequencing was done on a sample of PBMCs or a T cell subset sorted from them (not recorded which). Source of these receptors: an adult woman who had mild COVID-19 (a few samples of this study predate the infection). Cell type and time point are not known.

The CDR3, as DNA: TGTGCCAGCACCCAGGCGGACTACAATGAGCAGTTCTTC. Its translation is CASTQADYNEQFF. The chain is built from TRBV2 and TRBJ2-1; D ambiguous. Germline V gives CDR1 SNHLY, CDR2 FYNNEI. The CDR3 extends over 13 amino acids. Trimming pared 7 bases from V and 3 bases from J, leaving 10 bases between. The complete variable domain, with remaining parts taken from reference TRBV2 and TRBJ2-1, reads EPEVTQTPSHQVTQMGQEVILRCVPISNHLYFYWYRQILGQKVEFLVSFYNNEISEKSEIFDDQFSVERPDGSNFTLKIRSTKLEDSAMYFCASTQADYNEQFFGPGTRLTVL.

This chain links TRBV9 with TRBJ2-7, with TRBD1 matching over 10 bases. The germline CDR1 and CDR2 sequences are SGDLS and YYNGEE. V lost 0 bases and J lost 5; bases outside the gene matches: 11. The CDR3 contains 17 residues. The CDR3 spells CASSVGPPGQGIHEQYF. In DNA, the CDR3 is TGTGCCAGCAGCGTAGGTCCCCCGGGACAGGGGATCCACGAGCAGTACTTC.

CDR3 amino acids: CASSQVPGEYTEAFF. For the CDR3, the DNA is TGTGCCAGCAGCCAAGTCCCAGGGGAATACACTGAAGCTTTCTTT. The gene calls are TRBV14 and TRBJ1-1; possible D gene TRBD1, 6 bases. This CDR3 is built from 15 residues. Germline assignment: CDR1 SGHDN and CDR2 FVKESK. V gave up 1 base and J gave up 3 bases, with 12 bases separating them.

This clonotype was counted only a few times. The genes are TRBV29-1 and TRBJ2-7, with D perhaps TRBD1 or TRBD2 (5 bases each). Trimming cost V 5 bases and J 0 bases, with 14 bases left between them. This CDR3 has 14 residues. CDR1 SQVTM and CDR2 ANQGSEA come from the germline V gene. Here the CDR3 reads CSVSTGTPSYEQYF. Written as DNA, the CDR3 is TGCAGCGTTAGCACCGGGACGCCCTCCTACGAGCAGTACTTC.

J is TRBJ1-5 and V is TRBV12-3 or TRBV12-4, with D hard to call. V lost 7 bases, J lost 3 bases, and 7 bases lay in between. The CDR3 loop spans 12 amino acids. Here the CDR3 reads CASKLDNQPQHF. The CDR3 nucleotides read TGTGCCAGCAAACTAGACAATCAGCCCCAGCATTTT.

J is TRBJ2-3 and V is TRBV7-9; D possibly corresponds to TRBD2 (6 bases). V was clipped by 4 bases and J by 9 bases, with 11 bases between them. This CDR3 has 12 residues. Germline V gene data show CDR1 as SEHNR and CDR2 as FQNEAQ (reference sequence). CDR3 region: CASSSRELTQYF. DNA of the CDR3: TGTGCCAGCAGCTCCCGGGAGTTGACGCAGTATTTT.

This clonotype was observed a few times. The genes are TRBV20-1 and TRBJ2-3; 10 bases line up with TRBD2. The CDR3 totals 16 residues. Trimming removed 3 bases from V and 2 bases from J; junction bases left unmatched: 8. Germline assignment: CDR1 DFQATT and CDR2 SNEGSKA (reference sequence). CDR3 nucleotide sequence: TGCAGTGCTAGGTTCACTAGCGGGACTTACACAGATACGCAGTATTTT. It is translated as CSARFTSGTYTDTQYF.